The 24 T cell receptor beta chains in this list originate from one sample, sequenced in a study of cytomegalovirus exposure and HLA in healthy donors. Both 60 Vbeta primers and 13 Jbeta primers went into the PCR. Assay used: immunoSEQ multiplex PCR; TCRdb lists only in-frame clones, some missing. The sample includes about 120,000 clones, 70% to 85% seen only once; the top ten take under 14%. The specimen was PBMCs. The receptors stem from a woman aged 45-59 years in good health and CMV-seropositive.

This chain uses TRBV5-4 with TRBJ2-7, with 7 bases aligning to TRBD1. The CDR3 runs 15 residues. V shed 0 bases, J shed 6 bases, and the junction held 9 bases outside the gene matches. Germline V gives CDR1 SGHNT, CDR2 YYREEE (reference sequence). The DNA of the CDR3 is TGTGCCAGCAGCTTGGGGTCCCAGGGGGTCTCCGAGCAGTACTTC. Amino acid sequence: CASSLGSQGVSEQYF.

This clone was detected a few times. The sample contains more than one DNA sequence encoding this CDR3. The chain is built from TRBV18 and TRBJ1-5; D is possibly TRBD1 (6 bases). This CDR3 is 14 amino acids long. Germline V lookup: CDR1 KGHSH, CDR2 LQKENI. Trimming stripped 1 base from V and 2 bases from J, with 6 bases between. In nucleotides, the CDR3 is TGTGCCAGCTCACCACAGGGGGGCAATCAGCCCCAGCATTTT. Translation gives CASSPQGGNQPQHF. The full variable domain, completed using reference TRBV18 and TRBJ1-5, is NAGVMQNPRHLVRRRGQEARLRCSPMKGHSHVYWYRQLPEEGLKFMVYLQKENIIDESGMPKERFSAEFPKEGPSILRIQQVVRGDSAAYFCASSPQGGNQPQHFGDGTRLSIL.

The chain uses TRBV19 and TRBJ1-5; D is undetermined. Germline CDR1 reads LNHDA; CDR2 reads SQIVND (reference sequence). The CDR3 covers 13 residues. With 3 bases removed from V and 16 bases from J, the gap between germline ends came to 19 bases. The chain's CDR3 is CASSMRSVVGPHF. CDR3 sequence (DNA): TGTGCCAGTAGTATGAGGAGTGTGGTAGGCCCCCATTTT.

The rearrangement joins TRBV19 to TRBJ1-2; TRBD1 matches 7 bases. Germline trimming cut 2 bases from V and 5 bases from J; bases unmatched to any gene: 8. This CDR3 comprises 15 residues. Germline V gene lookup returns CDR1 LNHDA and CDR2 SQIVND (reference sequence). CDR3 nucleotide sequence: TGTGCCAGTAGTATAAGCTCGGACAGGTATTATGGCTACACCTTC. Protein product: CASSISSDRYYGYTF.

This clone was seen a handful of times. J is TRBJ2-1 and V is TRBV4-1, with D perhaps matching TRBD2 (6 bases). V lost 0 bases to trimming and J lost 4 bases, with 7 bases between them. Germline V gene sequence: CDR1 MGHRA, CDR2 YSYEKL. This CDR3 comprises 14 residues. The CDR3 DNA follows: TGCGCCAGCAGCCAAGATGGGACTTACAATGAGCAGTTCTTC. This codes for CASSQDGTYNEQFF.

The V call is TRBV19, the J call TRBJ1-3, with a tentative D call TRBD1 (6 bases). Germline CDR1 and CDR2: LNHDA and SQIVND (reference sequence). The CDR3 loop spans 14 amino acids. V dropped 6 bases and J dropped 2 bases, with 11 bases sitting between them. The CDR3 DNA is TGTGCCAGTAGCTCGGACAGCGCTGGAAACACCATATATTTT. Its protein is CASSSDSAGNTIYF.

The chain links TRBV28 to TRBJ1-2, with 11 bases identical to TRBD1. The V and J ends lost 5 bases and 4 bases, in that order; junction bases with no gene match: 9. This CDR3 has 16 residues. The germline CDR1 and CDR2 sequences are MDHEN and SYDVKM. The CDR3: CASSAPTGTGGYGYTF. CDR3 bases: TGTGCCAGCAGTGCCCCGACCGGGACAGGGGGCTATGGCTACACCTTC.

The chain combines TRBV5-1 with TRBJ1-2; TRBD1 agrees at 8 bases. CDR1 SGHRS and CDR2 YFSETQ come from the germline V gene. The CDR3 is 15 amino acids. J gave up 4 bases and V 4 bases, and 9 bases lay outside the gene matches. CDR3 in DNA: TGCGCCAGCAGCCCCCGGACAGGGACAGCCTATGGCTACACCTTC. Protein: CASSPRTGTAYGYTF.

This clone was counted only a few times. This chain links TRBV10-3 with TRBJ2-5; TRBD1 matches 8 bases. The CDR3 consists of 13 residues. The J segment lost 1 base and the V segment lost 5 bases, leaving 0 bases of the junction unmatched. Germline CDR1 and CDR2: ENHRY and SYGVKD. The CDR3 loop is CAISTGGQETQYF. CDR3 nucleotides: TGTGCCATCAGTACAGGGGGCCAAGAGACCCAGTACTTC.

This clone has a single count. CDR3 loop: CASMRPSGSNEQFF. DNA for the CDR3: TGTGCCAGCATGCGGCCTAGCGGGAGTAATGAGCAGTTCTTC. The chain links TRBV28 to TRBJ2-1, with 10 positions matching TRBD2. The V and J ends lost 7 bases and 7 bases, in that order; junction bases with no gene match: 7. Germline V gene lookup returns CDR1 MDHEN and CDR2 SYDVKM. There are 14 residues in the CDR3.

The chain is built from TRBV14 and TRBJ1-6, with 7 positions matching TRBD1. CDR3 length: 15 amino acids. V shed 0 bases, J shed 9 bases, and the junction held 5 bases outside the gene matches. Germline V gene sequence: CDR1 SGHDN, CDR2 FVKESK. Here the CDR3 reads CASSQDRGGRSPLHF. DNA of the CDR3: TGTGCCAGCAGCCAAGATAGAGGGGGCCGTTCACCCCTCCACTTT.

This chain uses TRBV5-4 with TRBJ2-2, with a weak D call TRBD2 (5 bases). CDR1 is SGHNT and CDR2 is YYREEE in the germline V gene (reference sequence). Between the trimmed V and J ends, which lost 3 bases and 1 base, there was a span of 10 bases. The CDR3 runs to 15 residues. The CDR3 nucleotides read TGTGCCAGCAGCTCGGACTCTCTGAACACCGGGGAGCTGTTTTTT. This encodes CASSSDSLNTGELFF.

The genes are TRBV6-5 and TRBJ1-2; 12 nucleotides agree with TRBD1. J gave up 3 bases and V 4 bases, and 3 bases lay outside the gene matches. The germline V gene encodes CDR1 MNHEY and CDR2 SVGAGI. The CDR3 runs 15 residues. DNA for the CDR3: TGTGCCAGCAGTTCGGGACAGGGGGCGGACTATGGCTACACCTTC. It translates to CASSSGQGADYGYTF.

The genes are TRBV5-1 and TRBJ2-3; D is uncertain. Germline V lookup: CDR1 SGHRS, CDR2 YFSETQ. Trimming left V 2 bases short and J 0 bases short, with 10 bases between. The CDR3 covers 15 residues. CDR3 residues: CASSFNSHSTDTQYF. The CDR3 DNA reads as TGCGCCAGCAGCTTTAACTCCCATAGCACAGATACGCAGTATTTT.

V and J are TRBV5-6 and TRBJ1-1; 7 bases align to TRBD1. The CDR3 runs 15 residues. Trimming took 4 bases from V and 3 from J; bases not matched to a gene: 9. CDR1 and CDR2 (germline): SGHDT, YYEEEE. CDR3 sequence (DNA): TGTGCCAGCAGCGAACAGGGGCTGGGGGACACTGAAGCTTTCTTT. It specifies CASSEQGLGDTEAFF.

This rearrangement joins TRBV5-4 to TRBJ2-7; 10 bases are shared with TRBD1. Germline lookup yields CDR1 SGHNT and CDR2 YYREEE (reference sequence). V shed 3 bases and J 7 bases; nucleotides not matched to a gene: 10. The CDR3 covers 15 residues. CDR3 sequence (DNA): TGTGCCAGCAGCTCGGGACAGGGGCCTGCTGGGGAGCAGTACTTC. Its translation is CASSSGQGPAGEQYF.

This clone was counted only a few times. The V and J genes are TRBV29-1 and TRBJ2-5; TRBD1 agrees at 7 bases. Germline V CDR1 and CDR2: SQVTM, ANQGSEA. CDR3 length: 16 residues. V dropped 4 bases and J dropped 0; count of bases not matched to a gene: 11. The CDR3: CSVAPQTGRNQETQYF. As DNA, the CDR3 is TGCAGCGTTGCCCCCCAGACAGGGCGGAACCAAGAGACCCAGTACTTC.

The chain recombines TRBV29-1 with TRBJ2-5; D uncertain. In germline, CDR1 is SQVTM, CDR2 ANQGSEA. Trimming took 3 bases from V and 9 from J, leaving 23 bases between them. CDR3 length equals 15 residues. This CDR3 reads CSVESVPSLILAQYF. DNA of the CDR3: TGCAGCGTTGAGTCGGTTCCATCCCTAATTCTGGCCCAGTACTTC.

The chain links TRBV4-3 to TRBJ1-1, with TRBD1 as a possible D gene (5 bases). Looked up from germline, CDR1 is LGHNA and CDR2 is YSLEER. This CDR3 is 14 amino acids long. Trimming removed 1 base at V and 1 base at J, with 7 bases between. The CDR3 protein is CASSQGQKNTEAFF. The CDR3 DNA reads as TGCGCCAGCAGCCAAGGACAGAAGAACACTGAAGCTTTCTTT.

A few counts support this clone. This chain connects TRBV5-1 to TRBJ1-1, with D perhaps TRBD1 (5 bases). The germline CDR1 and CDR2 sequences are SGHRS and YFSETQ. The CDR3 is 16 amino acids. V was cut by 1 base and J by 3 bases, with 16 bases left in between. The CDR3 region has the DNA TGCGCCAGCAGCTTGTACCCCACGGGGGGTGACACTGAAGCTTTCTTT. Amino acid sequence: CASSLYPTGGDTEAFF.

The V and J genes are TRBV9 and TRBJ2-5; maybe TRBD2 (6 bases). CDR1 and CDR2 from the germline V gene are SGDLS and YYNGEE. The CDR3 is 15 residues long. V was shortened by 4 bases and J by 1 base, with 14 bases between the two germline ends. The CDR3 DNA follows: TGTGCCAGCAGCATTTCTAGCGTCTCCCAAGAGACCCAGTACTTC. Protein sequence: CASSISSVSQETQYF.

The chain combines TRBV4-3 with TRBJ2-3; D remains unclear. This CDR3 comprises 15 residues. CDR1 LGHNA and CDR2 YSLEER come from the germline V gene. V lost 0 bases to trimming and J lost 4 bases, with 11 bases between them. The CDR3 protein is CASSQETPPADTQYF. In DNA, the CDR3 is TGCGCCAGCAGCCAAGAAACTCCTCCCGCAGATACGCAGTATTTT.

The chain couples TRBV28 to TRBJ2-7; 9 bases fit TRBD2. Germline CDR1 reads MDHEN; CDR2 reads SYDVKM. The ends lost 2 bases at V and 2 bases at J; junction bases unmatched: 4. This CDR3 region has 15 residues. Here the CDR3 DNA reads TGTGCCAGCAGTTTAGGTAGCGGGAGCCCCTACGAGCAGTACTTC. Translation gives CASSLGSGSPYEQYF.

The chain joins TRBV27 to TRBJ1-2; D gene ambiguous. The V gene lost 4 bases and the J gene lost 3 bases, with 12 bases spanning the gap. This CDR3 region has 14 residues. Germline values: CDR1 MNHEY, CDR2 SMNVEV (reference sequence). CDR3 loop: CASSSRGGHYGYTF. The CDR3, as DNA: TGTGCCAGCAGTTCCCGGGGAGGCCACTATGGCTACACCTTC.